This T cell receptor beta chain was identified during a study of sequential checkpoint blockade in melanoma (dated by TCRdb to the late 2010s). About the investigation overall: Using 1:1 randomization, the trial assigned patients either to first-line nivolumab followed by ipilimumab (arm A) or to ipilimumab followed by nivolumab (arm B). Maintenance nivolumab was given following each of the two trial sequences. DNA from roughly 90 melanoma tumor samples collected before treatment underwent TCRbeta immunosequencing. Matched tumor biopsies were taken from approximately 20 patients before treatment and at week 13, after single-agent nivolumab (arm A) or ipilimumab (arm B). Roughly 80% of the matched tumor biopsy pairs taken before and after treatment were from the same lesion.

What the treatment or condition label conveys for this sample: randomized to nivolumab then ipilimumab (arm A) or the reverse (arm B). No trial patient had received prior DNA-damaging chemotherapy. CheckMate 064, a randomized, open-label phase II trial of sequential checkpoint blockade, was the source of the samples, all of which came from patients with melanoma. Genomic DNA from formalin-fixed paraffin-embedded (FFPE) tissue samples was used for tumor TCR sequencing. Spanning cysteine to phenylalanine, the CDR3 consists of 14 amino acids. The only DNA kept is the CDR3, 42 bases in frame from the first base. Via the germline V gene (reference sequence), CDR1 is GTSNPN and CDR2 SVGIG. Germline trimming amounts to 5 bases on V and 14 bases on J, with 14 as the count of junction bases outside the gene matches. Broader findings and caveats from the paper: Tumor T-cell fraction and clonality were found to correlate with PD-L1 staining and CD8+ T-cell counts but not with mutational load. In the nivolumab-first arm (arm A), pretreatment tumor TIL clonality was associated with response (P = .04). Within-arm analyses of tumor T-cell fraction were limited by small sample sizes and reduced statistical power. The model for predicting response that combines TCR metrics with mutation burden needs to be validated in larger, independent patient cohorts. Patients whose tumor T-cell fraction and clonality increased by week 13 were about 30 times more likely to achieve clinical benefit.

TCRbeta CDR3 regions were immunosequenced from genomic DNA with the immunoSEQ Assay. Genomic DNA was amplified by bias-controlled multiplex PCR before high-throughput sequencing. Under the source paper's analysis protocol: To quantify the absolute abundance of each unique TCRbeta CDR3 region, the sequences were collapsed and filtered. Clonality, defined as 1 minus Pielou's evenness, was calculated using only productive rearrangements. Tumor T-cell fraction was computed by normalizing TCRbeta template counts to usable DNA, estimated from several housekeeping genes. A previously published method was used to identify clones with significantly greater frequencies in on-treatment samples than in baseline samples. Sourced from immuneACCESS, this table was stored by TCRdb with only in-frame sequences that have V and J called. A share of the clones is absent; for the studies checked, an unresolved V gene accounts for under half, and the remainder has no known explanation. V and J calls plus clone size are reproduced from that table; the DNA served to infer D and trimming. The sample table records thousands of clones; roughly 31% of these occur just once. The biggest ten clones account for approximately 5.9% of the sample.

This clone occurred a few times. Its antigen remains unidentified. Per-base qualities were not stored, and no clone one base away is much larger. Rearrangement joined TRBV30 to TRBJ2-5, with 13 central nucleotides matching TRBD2. The origin of this receptor is a human donor with melanoma. The material was tumor tissue (inferred from file names), obtained from a patient given nivolumab and ipilimumab in sequence. The DNA sequence reads TGTGCCTGGGCACCGGGACTAGCGGGGACCCAGGGCTACTTC. Its product reads: CAWAPGLAGTQGYF.